Below are 24 T cell receptor beta chains sequenced from a single sample in a study of cytomegalovirus exposure and HLA in healthy donors. The PCR contained 60 Vbeta and 13 Jbeta primers. Some clones are missing from TCRdb's copy, which holds only in-frame ones; the method was immunoSEQ multiplex PCR. The data contain 130,000 to 150,000 clones, around 72% of them seen just once; the ten biggest clones take up 3.5% to 5%. Material: PBMCs. All receptors come from a man between 18 and 29 years old in good health and CMV-seropositive.

V and J are TRBV10-3 and TRBJ1-3; D call uncertain. CDR3 length equals 15 residues. The ends were cut back, 2 bases at V and 3 bases at J, with 11 bases in the middle. Germline CDR1 and CDR2: ENHRY and SYGVKD. The CDR3 protein is CAISEARTVGNTIYF. For the CDR3, the DNA is TGTGCCATCAGTGAGGCGAGAACAGTTGGAAACACCATATATTTT.

This chain uses TRBV7-9 with TRBJ2-1; 10 bases line up with TRBD2. V lost 2 bases, J lost 5 bases, and 6 bases stayed unmatched. This CDR3 spans 16 amino acids. In germline, CDR1 is SEHNR, CDR2 FQNEAQ (reference sequence). The CDR3 DNA reads as TGTGCCAGCAGCTTAAGTCTAGCGGGAGTCAACAATGAGCAGTTCTTC. Protein: CASSLSLAGVNNEQFF.

Points on this clone: The junction differs from germline at one of its ends, possibly a read error. The chain recombines TRBV29-1 with TRBJ2-5; 10 bases are shared with TRBD1. The CDR3 runs 13 residues. Germline CDR1 reads SQVTM; CDR2 reads ANQGSEA. The CDR3 reads CSGDRGRQGTQYF. The CDR3 DNA is TGCAGCGGGGACAGGGGAAGACAAGGGACCCAGTACTTC.

The rearrangement joins TRBV27 to TRBJ2-3; 12 bases are shared with TRBD2. This CDR3 is built from 15 residues. The trim removed 5 bases at V and 7 bases at J, leaving 7 bases unmatched. The germline gives CDR1 MNHEY, CDR2 SMNVEV (reference sequence). The CDR3 nucleotides read TGTGCCAGCAGTGGAGGACTAGCGGGAAGTCATACGCAGTATTTT. As protein: CASSGGLAGSHTQYF.

This sequence joins TRBV18 and TRBJ2-4, with 8 bases aligning to TRBD1. Germline V gene data show CDR1 as KGHSH and CDR2 as LQKENI. CDR3 length: 19 residues. V lost 2 bases to trimming and J lost 4 bases; unmatched junction nucleotides: 16. CDR3 region: CASSPSPRTGISSKNIQYF. In DNA form, the CDR3 reads TGTGCCAGCTCACCATCACCCAGGACAGGGATCTCTAGTAAAAACATTCAGTACTTC.

The chain has TRBV10-1 and TRBJ1-1; D is possibly TRBD1 (5 bases). The CDR3 contains 13 residues. Germline CDR1 is WNHNN and CDR2 is SYGVQD (reference sequence). The germline V and J ends were trimmed by 4 bases and 5 bases, with 11 bases remaining between them. This CDR3 reads CASSGQGLTEAFF. DNA of the CDR3: TGCGCCAGCAGTGGTCAGGGATTGACTGAAGCTTTCTTT.

The chain employs TRBV10-3 and TRBJ2-1; 9 positions agree with TRBD2. Trimming took 3 bases from V and 10 from J; bases not matched to a gene: 10. This CDR3 is 15 amino acids long. CDR1 ENHRY and CDR2 SYGVKD come from the germline V gene. In DNA, the CDR3 is TGTGCCATCAGTGACATACTAGCGGGTTTGAGCGAGCAGTTCTTC. This encodes CAISDILAGLSEQFF.

This chain joins TRBV29-1 and TRBJ2-5; possible D gene TRBD2, 5 bases. The J call may be in error: the DNA end matches TRBJ2-7 better. Germline CDR1 reads SQVTM; CDR2 reads ANQGSEA. The CDR3 runs 12 residues. The CDR3 coding sequence is TGCAGCGCGGGGAGAGTGCAGTACGAGCAGTACTTC. Its translation is CSAGRVQYEQYF.

The rearrangement links TRBV27 to TRBJ1-2; D gene ambiguous. CDR3 length equals 15 residues. Germline V gene sequence: CDR1 MNHEY, CDR2 SMNVEV (reference sequence). The V gene lost 4 bases and the J gene lost 4 bases, with 16 bases spanning the gap. Here the CDR3 reads CASSSPTRGLYGYTF. CDR3 coding DNA: TGTGCCAGCAGTTCCCCGACACGAGGGCTCTATGGCTACACCTTC.

Points on this clone: In the same sample, other DNA sequences code for this CDR3. The chain uses TRBV6-5 and TRBJ2-3; maybe TRBD2 (6 bases). This CDR3 is built from 13 residues. V dropped 7 bases and J dropped 0 bases, with 8 bases sitting between them. CDR1 is MNHEY, CDR2 SVGAGI, per germline. CDR3 nucleotide sequence: TGTGCCAGCATGCGGGATAGCACAGATACGCAGTATTTT. Protein: CASMRDSTDTQYF.

This clone was recorded a few times. The rearrangement links TRBV5-8 to TRBJ2-7; D is ambiguous. There are 15 residues in the CDR3. Trimming cost V 6 bases and J 2 bases, with 18 bases left between them. The germline V gene encodes CDR1 SGHTS and CDR2 YDEGEE. The CDR3 is CASMPGGSAPYEQYF. The CDR3, as DNA: TGTGCCAGCATGCCCGGCGGCAGCGCCCCCTACGAGCAGTACTTC.

The chain carries TRBV7-9 and TRBJ2-5; D is undetermined. V lost 1 base to trimming and J lost 8 bases, with 8 bases between them. The CDR3 has 12 amino acids. The germline V gene has CDR1 SEHNR and CDR2 FQNEAQ (reference sequence). In nucleotides, the CDR3 is TGTGCCAGCAGCTTAGAGACAAGCACCCAGTACTTC. Protein product: CASSLETSTQYF.

The DNA for the CDR3 is TGTGCCAGCAGCCAGTTGGGAATAACGGGACACGACCTTCAGGAGCAGTACTTC. As protein: CASSQLGITGHDLQEQYF. The rearrangement uses TRBV7-8 and TRBJ2-7; weak D call: TRBD1 (6 bases). Germline V gene data show CDR1 as SGHVS and CDR2 as FQNEAQ. CDR3 length: 18 residues. V was pared by 5 bases and J by 7 bases, with 30 bases between.

This chain connects TRBV5-1 to TRBJ2-5; the match to TRBD2 covers 8 bases. The CDR3 has 15 amino acids. Germline CDR1 is SGHRS and CDR2 is YFSETQ. The V and J ends lost 0 bases and 5 bases, in that order; junction bases with no gene match: 6. This CDR3 is CASSLVSGMGETQYF. DNA of the CDR3: TGCGCCAGCAGCTTGGTTAGCGGGATGGGGGAGACCCAGTACTTC.

The chain is built from TRBV6-1 and TRBJ2-1; tentative D call: TRBD1 (6 bases). The CDR3 is 15 residues long. Trimming took 5 bases from V and 3 from J, leaving 14 bases between them. Germline V CDR1 and CDR2: MNHNS, SASEGT. CDR3 amino acids: CASSPAGESYNEQFF. The DNA of the CDR3 is TGTGCCAGCAGTCCGGCAGGGGAGAGCTACAATGAGCAGTTCTTC.

This clone was seen just once. The rearrangement links TRBV6-5 to TRBJ2-7; TRBD1 might be the D (6 bases). Trimming cost V 6 bases and J 0 bases, with 15 bases left between them. The CDR3 is 15 residues long. Germline-derived CDR1 and CDR2 are MNHEY and SVGAGI. Written as DNA, the CDR3 is TGTGCCAGCAGCTTGGACAGCGCTAGCTCCTACGAGCAGTACTTC. This encodes CASSLDSASSYEQYF.

This sequence joins TRBV30 and TRBJ2-7; D perhaps matches TRBD2 (6 bases). Germline V CDR1 and CDR2: GTSNPN, SVGIG (reference sequence). Deletions cut 3 bases from V and 6 bases from J, with 12 bases between. This CDR3 is built from 12 residues. For the CDR3, the DNA is TGTGCCTGGAGGGGGCCGGGGGTCGAGCAGTACTTC. Its protein product is CAWRGPGVEQYF. Supplemented by reference TRBV30 and TRBJ2-7, the full variable domain reads SQTIHQWPATLVQPVGSPLSLECTVEGTSNPNLYWYRQAAGRGLQLLFYSVGIGQISSEVPQNLSASRPQDRQFILSSKKLLLSDSGFYLCAWRGPGVEQYFGPGTRLTVT.

This clone has just a few counts. This chain connects TRBV27 to TRBJ2-7; D not certain. The germline V and J ends were trimmed by 0 bases and 3 bases, with 6 bases remaining between them. There are 13 residues in the CDR3. The germline gives CDR1 MNHEY, CDR2 SMNVEV (reference sequence). The DNA of the CDR3 is TGTGCCAGCAGTTTATCGACACACTACGAGCAGTACTTC. It codes for CASSLSTHYEQYF.

This rearrangement joins TRBV30 to TRBJ2-5; 7 positions agree with TRBD1. The CDR3 has 13 amino acids. Germline V gene lookup returns CDR1 GTSNPN and CDR2 SVGIG (reference sequence). Unmatched junction bases numbered 8, after V lost 8 bases and J lost 2 bases. The CDR3 region is CARKIQGQETQYF. The CDR3 DNA reads TGTGCCCGGAAGATACAGGGGCAAGAGACCCAGTACTTC.

The V call is TRBV19, the J call TRBJ1-1; 8 bases fit TRBD1. This CDR3 spans 14 amino acids. Germline values: CDR1 LNHDA, CDR2 SQIVND (reference sequence). Germline trimming cut 3 bases from V and 5 bases from J; bases unmatched to any gene: 5. CDR3 sequence: CASSIRRGLTEAFF. The CDR3 bases are TGTGCCAGTAGTATCCGCAGGGGGCTAACTGAAGCTTTCTTT. Using reference TRBV19 and TRBJ1-1 for the parts outside the CDR3, the full variable domain is DGGITQSPKYLFRKEGQNVTLSCEQNLNHDAMYWYRQDPGQGLRLIYYSQIVNDFQKGDIAEGYSVSREKKESFPLTVTSAQKNPTAFYLCASSIRRGLTEAFFGQGTRLTVV.

This chain joins TRBV21-1 and TRBJ1-4. TRBV21-1 is labeled a pseudogene. The CDR3 length is 16 residues. Here the CDR3 reads CASSKMEGHWDEKLFF. Written as DNA, the CDR3 is TGTGCCAGCAGCAAAATGGAGGGCCATTGGGATGAAAAACTGTTTTTT.

This chain joins TRBV19 and TRBJ1-1, with D possibly TRBD1 on 5 matching bases. With 3 bases removed from V and 4 bases from J, the gap between germline ends came to 9 bases. Germline V gives CDR1 LNHDA, CDR2 SQIVND (reference sequence). CDR3 length equals 13 residues. The chain's CDR3 is CASSIRGITEAFF. The CDR3 DNA reads TGTGCCAGTAGTATTCGGGGGATCACTGAAGCTTTCTTT.

The chain recombines TRBV13 with TRBJ2-3, with a tentative D call TRBD2 (5 bases). The CDR3 contains 12 residues. CDR1 and CDR2 (germline): PRHDT, FYEKMQ (reference sequence). The V and J ends lost 3 bases and 10 bases respectively, with 11 bases between them. CDR3: CASSFPASPQYF. The CDR3 DNA follows: TGTGCCAGCAGCTTCCCCGCTAGCCCGCAGTATTTT.

The chain uses TRBV6-4 and TRBJ2-3; TRBD2 is a possible D gene (6 bases). Trimming left V 0 bases short and J 2 bases short, with 12 bases between. Germline V gene data show CDR1 as MRHNA and CDR2 as SNTAGT. This CDR3 is built from 16 residues. The DNA for the CDR3 is TGTGCCAGCAGTGACTCGGCGGGGTCCTCCACAGATACGCAGTATTTT. This encodes CASSDSAGSSTDTQYF.